The clone carrying this T cell receptor (beta chain) was found a few times. Its antigen is as yet unknown. The data are from a study of cytomegalovirus exposure and HLA in healthy donors. General study results and limits: Specificity for CMV antigens was confirmed in vitro for a few of the CMV-associated chains.

The germline CDR1 and CDR2 sequences are SGHRS and YFSETQ. V shed 1 base, J shed 1 base, and the junction held 3 bases outside the gene matches. The CDR3 covers 18 residues. The primer mix had 60 Vbeta and 13 Jbeta primers. Libraries were prepared by immunoSEQ multiplex PCR; TCRdb keeps only in-frame clonotypes and omits some of them. The sample holds about 130,000 clones, 78% seen once. The chain couples TRBV5-1 to TRBJ2-6, with 12 bases matching TRBD1. The origin of this receptor is a man younger than 40 in good health and CMV-seropositive. Sequences were obtained from PBMCs. In nucleotides, the CDR3 is TGCGCCAGCAGCTTGAAGGGACAGGGGGCGTCTGGGGCCAACGTCCTGACTTTC. It is translated as CASSLKGQGASGANVLTF.